The 20 T cell receptor beta chains presented below share a single source sample, sequenced in a study of cytotoxic CD8 clonotypes in ibrutinib-treated CLL. Using immunoSEQ multiplex PCR, the repertoire was profiled, and TCRdb retains in-frame clones only, with some absent. Of more than 200,000 clones in the sample, about three quarters were seen once. This specimen consisted of PBMCs, obtained after 24 months of ibrutinib treatment. Receptor source: a human donor with chronic lymphocytic leukemia.

This chain connects TRBV9 to TRBJ2-3, with 9 positions matching TRBD2. The CDR3 contains 15 residues. Germline lookup yields CDR1 SGDLS and CDR2 YYNGEE. Trimming took 4 bases from V and 4 from J; bases not matched to a gene: 7. CDR3 nucleotides: TGTGCCAGCAGCCTAATAGCGGGAGCCGCAGATACGCAGTATTTT. Amino acids: CASSLIAGAADTQYF.

This clone has only one observation. This CDR3 is also generated by other DNA sequences in the sample. V gene TRBV6-5 combines with J gene TRBJ1-1, with D hard to call. In germline, CDR1 is MNHEY, CDR2 SVGAGI. There are 14 residues in the CDR3. Between the trimmed V and J ends, which lost 5 bases and 1 base, there was a span of 11 bases. Here the CDR3 DNA reads TGTGCCAGCAGTGGGAGGACGGGGAACACTGAAGCTTTCTTT. It specifies CASSGRTGNTEAFF.

The chain recombines TRBV5-4 with TRBJ2-2; 9 bases line up with TRBD2. Germline CDR1 and CDR2: SGHNT and YYREEE (reference sequence). The junction had 7 bases not matched to a gene; V was cut back by 6 bases and J by 4 bases. The CDR3 consists of 15 residues. In DNA form, the CDR3 reads TGTGCCAGCACCAGTAGCGGGAGACCCACCGGGGAGCTGTTTTTT. This sequence encodes CASTSSGRPTGELFF.

The chain combines TRBV7-9 with TRBJ1-1; 11 bases match TRBD1. Per germline, CDR1 SEHNR and CDR2 FQNEAQ (reference sequence). The trim removed 3 bases at V and 6 bases at J, leaving 6 bases unmatched. This CDR3 contains 15 residues. Here the CDR3 reads CASSFLGQGAPEAFF. The DNA for the CDR3 is TGTGCCAGCAGCTTCCTAGGACAGGGGGCGCCTGAAGCTTTCTTT.

CDR3 amino acids: CASSIEGGYRDNEQFF. In DNA form, the CDR3 reads TGTGCCAGCAGCATCGAAGGGGGCTATCGCGACAATGAGCAGTTCTTC. J is TRBJ2-1 and V is TRBV4-2; TRBD1 matches 7 bases. The V segment lost 5 bases and the J segment 5 bases; nucleotides outside the gene matches: 12. CDR3 length: 16 amino acids. Looked up from germline, CDR1 is LGHNA and CDR2 is YNFKEQ.

As concerns this clone: The same CDR3 arises from other DNA sequences in this sample as well. The chain couples TRBV7-2 to TRBJ1-5, with D possibly matching TRBD1 (5 bases). The CDR3 has 13 amino acids. CDR1 is SGHTA and CDR2 is FQGNSA in the germline V gene. V lost 3 bases and J lost 3, with 6 bases in between. The chain's CDR3 is CASSLGLNQPQHF. The DNA for the CDR3 is TGTGCCAGCAGCTTGGGGCTCAATCAGCCCCAGCATTTT.

The CDR3 is CASHSSSYNEQFF. Written as DNA, the CDR3 is TGTGCCAGCCACTCCAGCTCCTACAATGAGCAGTTCTTC. This chain uses TRBV6-6 with TRBJ2-1; no clear D. V lost 8 bases and J 0 bases, leaving 8 bases between the germline ends. The germline V gene has CDR1 MNHNY and CDR2 SVGAGI (reference sequence). The CDR3 consists of 13 residues.

The chain links TRBV25-1 to TRBJ2-5; a possible D gene is TRBD1 (7 bases). The CDR3 runs 16 residues. CDR1 is MGHDK, CDR2 SYGVNS, per germline. Trimming shortened V by 3 bases and J by 5 bases, and 19 bases separated the two germline ends. This chain's CDR3 is CASSDPSSQGGETQYF. The CDR3 nucleotides are TGTGCCAGCAGTGATCCTAGCTCCCAGGGGGGTGAGACCCAGTACTTC.

This clone was counted only a few times. The chain couples TRBV28 to TRBJ2-7; D gene ambiguous. Germline-derived CDR1 and CDR2 are MDHEN and SYDVKM. V was shortened by 3 bases and J by 7 bases, with 7 bases between the two germline ends. CDR3 length: 11 amino acids. The CDR3 loop reads CASSLGREQYF. The CDR3 DNA sequence: TGTGCCAGCAGTTTGGGTCGGGAGCAGTACTTC.

This chain connects TRBV9 to TRBJ2-7; the D gene is possibly TRBD1 (6 bases). V shed 1 base and J shed 0 bases, with 11 bases lying between them. The CDR3 spans 15 residues. The germline gives CDR1 SGDLS, CDR2 YYNGEE. The CDR3 sequence: CASSVHTGTSYEQYF. The CDR3 DNA reads as TGTGCCAGCAGCGTACACACAGGGACCTCCTACGAGCAGTACTTC.

The chain has TRBV19 and TRBJ1-5, with D possibly matching TRBD1 (6 bases). The CDR3 length is 14 residues. Trimming shortened V by 6 bases and J by 6 bases, and 15 bases separated the two germline ends. Germline V CDR1 and CDR2: LNHDA, SQIVND (reference sequence). CDR3 amino acids: CASSSQGGGQPQHF. The DNA of the CDR3 is TGTGCCAGTAGCTCACAGGGAGGGGGTCAGCCCCAGCATTTT.

The table lists this clone with a few counts. The chain is built from TRBV10-3 and TRBJ2-7; TRBD1 agrees at 11 bases. V gave up 6 bases and J gave up 5 bases; unmatched junction bases: 9. The CDR3 has 15 amino acids. The germline V gene has CDR1 ENHRY and CDR2 SYGVKD. In DNA, the CDR3 is TGTGCCATCAGACGGCGGACAGGGGGCGAGGACGAGCAGTACTTC. Its protein product is CAIRRRTGGEDEQYF.

The chain is built from TRBV28 and TRBJ2-7; 8 nucleotides line up with TRBD2. This CDR3 contains 11 residues. The ends lost 7 bases at V and 4 bases at J; junction bases unmatched: 0. The germline CDR1 and CDR2 sequences are MDHEN and SYDVKM. The CDR3 sequence: CASTGGYEQYF. The CDR3 DNA sequence: TGTGCCAGCACGGGGGGGTACGAGCAGTACTTC.

V usage is TRBV18 and J usage is TRBJ2-7, with 7 nucleotides matching TRBD1. The germline V gene has CDR1 KGHSH and CDR2 LQKENI. CDR3 length: 14 residues. V shed 4 bases and J 2 bases; nucleotides not matched to a gene: 5. The CDR3 DNA reads as TGTGCCAGCTCACAGGGGACAGTCACCTACGAGCAGTACTTC. Encoded protein: CASSQGTVTYEQYF.

V is TRBV28 and J is TRBJ1-5, with TRBD1 matching 7 bases. This CDR3 comprises 17 residues. Losses at the gene ends were 6 bases for V and 1 base for J; bases not matched to a gene: 12. Per the germline V gene, CDR1 is MDHEN and CDR2 is SYDVKM. CDR3 region: CASSFSRQGLSNQPQHF. For the CDR3, the DNA is TGTGCCAGCAGCTTTTCGCGACAGGGACTGAGCAATCAGCCCCAGCATTTT.

The chain couples TRBV7-3 to TRBJ1-2, with 8 nucleotides matching TRBD1. The J segment lost 10 bases and the V segment lost 5 bases, leaving 9 bases of the junction unmatched. The CDR3 totals 13 residues. The V gene's germline CDR1 is SGHTA and CDR2 FQGTGA. The CDR3 region is CASSPTTGGYYTF. The DNA of the CDR3 is TGTGCCAGCAGCCCCACTACAGGGGGATACTACACCTTC. Full variable domain (rest looked up from reference TRBV7-3 and TRBJ1-2): GAGVSQTPSNKVTEKGKYVELRCDPISGHTALYWYRQSLGQGPEFLIYFQGTGAADDSGLPNDRFFAVRPEGSVSTLKIQRTERGDSAVYLCASSPTTGGYYTFGSGTRLTVV.

The CDR3: CASSLLERFHEQYF. CDR3 nucleotides: TGTGCCAGCAGCCTTCTCGAGAGGTTCCACGAGCAGTACTTC. The chain combines TRBV28 with TRBJ2-7, with unresolved D. Germline assignment: CDR1 MDHEN and CDR2 SYDVKM. The CDR3 is 14 amino acids. Trimming removed 6 bases at V and 5 bases at J, with 17 bases between.

The J gene is TRBJ1-3, the V gene TRBV6-1; D gene unclear. The germline V gene has CDR1 MNHNS and CDR2 SASEGT. This CDR3 has 10 residues. V lost 8 bases to trimming and J lost 6 bases, with 5 bases between them. As DNA, the CDR3 is TGTGCCAGCGGGGAAAACACCATATATTTT. Translation: CASGENTIYF.

This chain connects TRBV14 to TRBJ2-3; possible D gene TRBD1, 6 bases. The CDR3 extends over 16 amino acids. CDR1 and CDR2 (germline): SGHDN, FVKESK. Trimming stripped 4 bases from V and 0 bases from J, with 14 bases between. This CDR3 reads CASSRVTGSSTDTQYF. The CDR3 DNA sequence: TGTGCCAGCAGCCGGGTGACAGGTTCTAGCACAGATACGCAGTATTTT.

This clone appeared many times. V gene TRBV5-1 combines with J gene TRBJ1-1; no clear D gene. CDR1 is SGHRS, CDR2 YFSETQ, per germline. Trimming shortened V by 0 bases and J by 6 bases, and 12 bases separated the two germline ends. The CDR3 totals 14 residues. The CDR3 region is CASSLAGTFSEAFF. In nucleotides, the CDR3 is TGCGCCAGCAGCTTGGCGGGTACTTTCTCTGAAGCTTTCTTT.